This entry describes one T cell receptor (beta chain). The clone's antigen remains unknown. The input lacks base qualities; no much larger clone sits a single base away. To sequence the TCRbeta CDR3 region, genomic DNA was isolated from the sorted cells. The immunoSEQ Assay was used to sequence the TCRbeta CDR3 regions. TCRdb took over this immuneACCESS table, retaining in-frame rearrangements with V and J assigned. Such tables are incomplete; in checked studies, under half of the missing clones stem from an unresolved V gene, and the remainder is unexplained. For this sample there are some 45,000 clones; roughly nine tenths appear just once. About 17% of the sample is in the top ten clones. The sample belongs to a study of OX40 agonist ivuxolimab in advanced cancers. Study-wide context: Ivuxolimab, which targeted the costimulatory receptor OX40 (CD134), was an agonistic, fully human IgG2 monoclonal antibody. Intravenous ivuxolimab was administered to patients every 2 weeks at six dose levels: 0.01, 0.1, 0.3, 1.5, 3 and 10 mg/kg. Among the 52 dose-escalation patients, about 20 had hepatocellular carcinoma, some 15 melanoma, 9 renal cell carcinoma and 9 head and neck cancer. A male proportion of 82.7% and a mean age of approximately 58 years, ranging from 23 to 79, were recorded for the dose-escalation cohort. Patients were allowed to have had prior anti-PD-1, anti-PD-L1 or anti-CTLA-4 therapy, and 40% to 45% of the dose-escalation patients had previously received checkpoint inhibitors. Partial responses occurred in three dose-escalation patients: two with cutaneous melanoma and one with hepatocellular carcinoma. Peripheral TCRbeta sequencing aimed to test whether ivuxolimab altered TCR sequence diversity and caused clonal T-cell expansion. The paper describes the monotherapy dose-escalation part (N = 52 patients) of the phase I trial of ivuxolimab. Study-wide findings and limitations: Which antigens the clonally expanded peripheral T cells were specific for was not determined. On average, CD8+ T cells showed more expanded clones than CD4+ T cells after ivuxolimab. In the 0.1-3.0 mg/kg groups, partial responders had among the lowest normalized peripheral clonal expansion, particularly in CD8+ T cells. Low levels of normalized T-cell clonal expansion were also seen in some patients who did not respond. At doses of 0.1 to 3.0 mg/kg, clonal expansion of both CD4+ and CD8+ T cells in blood was seen between baseline and week 6.

Looking up the germline V gene yields CDR1 MGHRA and CDR2 YSYEKL. From the cysteine up to the phenylalanine, the CDR3 has a length of 16 residues. Only CDR3 DNA remains: 48 bases, in frame from the first base. The trim is 2 bases for V and 6 bases for J, with a gap of 20 bases between the germline ends. Patients with autoimmune disease history or receiving systemic immunosuppression were excluded from the trial. Peripheral blood for TCR sequencing was drawn from every dose cohort at baseline, at cycle 4 day 1 and at cycle 7 day 1. The samples were taken from a phase I, first-in-human, multicenter, open-label dose-escalation trial of ivuxolimab. The trial enrolled adults with locally advanced or metastatic head and neck squamous cell, hepatocellular, melanoma or renal cell carcinoma. CD4+ and CD8+ T cells were sorted separately from peripheral blood before TCR sequencing.

The receptor's source is an adult with an advanced solid tumor such as melanoma, head and neck, liver or kidney cancer. The chain is encoded by TRBV4-1 joined to TRBJ2-7, with the D gene possibly TRBD1 or TRBD2, each one fitting 5 bases. This specimen consisted of CD4+ or CD8+ T cells sorted from blood, obtained in a trial of the OX40 agonist ivuxolimab. The CDR3 in this case is CASSQQPGRTGGEQYF. Here is the DNA: TGCGCCAGCAGCCAACAACCGGGGCGAACTGGCGGCGAGCAGTACTTC.